What follows is one TCR beta chain and its context. Its specificity is unknown. V lost 4 bases to trimming and J lost 6 bases, with 13 bases between them. Germline V lookup: CDR1 SNHLY, CDR2 FYNNEI. The CDR3 contains 14 residues. The sample comes from a study of siplizumab effects on memory and regulatory T cells. Study conclusions and caveats: The study found naive T cells seemingly more diverse than memory cells and seemingly major alloresponse contributors. Treg-derived clones made up an average of about 68% of mappable alloreactive CD4+ clones with siplizumab and more than 25% in controls.

Assays were performed on about 97,000 TCR templates per sample. Assay used: immunoSEQ multiplex PCR; TCRdb lists only in-frame clones, some missing. The sample yields 100,000 or so clones, 94% seen once. This sequence originates from a human donor in good health. Sequences were obtained from non-Treg CD4+ T cells sorted from blood. This chain connects TRBV2 to TRBJ1-5; possibly TRBD1 for D (6 bases). The CDR3 coding sequence is TGTGCCAGCAGTGTTAAGCAGGGGTCTCAGCCCCAGCATTTT. Its protein product is CASSVKQGSQPQHF.